A single sample is the source of the 16 T cell receptor beta chains below, sequenced in a study of regulatory T cells in long-lasting Graves disease. Libraries of TCR beta came from iRepertoire HTBI primers plus Arm-PCR of CDR3 regions. From the multiplex PCR reads, TCRdb called clonotypes with MiXCR, one entry per CDR3 protein. The sample consists of about 430,000 distinct CDR3 sequences, under 25% of them appearing once. Described time point: persistent/refractory GD, antithyroid drugs over 5 years with positive TRAb. The TCR library was prepared using RNA isolated from PBMCs. The sample consisted of peripheral blood mononuclear cells (PBMCs), taken when the disease was refractory, from a patient treated with antithyroid drugs. The receptors were gathered from a female donor with Graves disease.

The chain employs TRBV6-2 or TRBV6-3 and TRBJ2-2, with TRBD2 as a possible D gene (5 bases). This CDR3 is 14 amino acids long. From germline, CDR1 is MNHEY and CDR2 SVGEGT. V dropped 7 bases and J dropped 5 bases, with 14 bases sitting between them. The CDR3 reads CASTGITGTGELFF. CDR3 nucleotide sequence: TGTGCCAGCACAGGCATAACGGGGACCGGGGAGCTGTTTTTT.

This clonotype was detected ten times or more. J is TRBJ1-1 and V is TRBV3-1; TRBD1 might be the D (5 bases). V lost 0 bases and J lost 3, with 11 bases in between. From germline, CDR1 is LGHDT and CDR2 YNNKEL (reference sequence). The CDR3 is 15 residues long. CDR3: CASSQDAGRHTEAFF. The CDR3 DNA sequence: TGTGCCAGCAGCCAAGACGCGGGGCGTCACACTGAAGCTTTCTTT. The whole variable domain, remainder taken from reference TRBV3-1 and TRBJ1-1, is DTAVSQTPKYLVTQMGNDKSIKCEQNLGHDTMYWYKQDSKKFLKIMFSYNNKELIINETVPNRFSPKSPDKAHLNLHINSLELGDSAVYFCASSQDAGRHTEAFFGQGTRLTVV.

Remarks on this clonotype: A much larger clone differs by one base, so this may be a read error. This sequence joins TRBV6-1 and TRBJ2-5, with TRBD2 matching over 10 bases. In germline, CDR1 is MNHNS, CDR2 SASEGT. The CDR3 loop spans 15 amino acids. The CDR3 loop reads CASSGDSGRPKTRYF. CDR3 sequence (DNA): TGTGCCAGCAGTGGGGATAGCGGGAGGCCTAAGACCCGGTACTTC.

In regard to this clonotype: This likely came from a read error, as a far larger clone is one base away. The rearrangement joins TRBV24-1 to TRBJ2-7; D remains unclear. The tail of the sequence fits TRBJ2-5 better, so the J call may be wrong. CDR1 is KGHDR and CDR2 is SFDVKD in the germline V gene. The CDR3 has 15 residues. The CDR3 protein is CATSDSVEPSPTQYF. CDR3 sequence (DNA): TGTGCCACCAGTGATTCGGTAGAACCTTCGCCGACCCAGTACTTC.

This sequence joins TRBV18 and TRBJ1-1; no clear D. The germline CDR1 and CDR2 sequences are KGHSH and LQKENI. The CDR3 totals 15 residues. V shed 5 bases and J shed 0 bases, with 13 bases lying between them. The CDR3 DNA reads as TGTGCCAGCTCATCCTCGCCGGGAATGAACACTGAAGCTTTCTTT. Translated, it gives CASSSSPGMNTEAFF.

This clonotype was counted many times. This chain joins TRBV7-8 and TRBJ2-5; TRBD1 is a possible D gene (6 bases). This CDR3 spans 18 amino acids. Germline V gives CDR1 SGHVS, CDR2 FQNEAQ. V dropped 1 base and J dropped 1 base, with 19 bases sitting between them. CDR3 protein: CASSLGGKDRTSQETQYF. For the CDR3, the DNA is TGTGCCAGCAGCTTAGGGGGGAAAGACAGGACGTCCCAAGAGACCCAGTACTTC.

The V gene is TRBV14, the J gene TRBJ1-3; 7 positions agree with TRBD1. V was pared by 5 bases and J by 3 bases, with 4 bases of the junction left unmatched. Looked up from germline, CDR1 is SGHDN and CDR2 is FVKESK. This CDR3 contains 14 residues. CDR3 DNA sequence: TGTGCCAGCAGCAACAGGGGACTTGGAAACACCATATATTTT. The encoded protein is CASSNRGLGNTIYF.

There are many counts of this clonotype. The J gene is TRBJ2-5, the V gene TRBV20-1; D unresolved. V was clipped by 6 bases and J by 6 bases, with 8 bases between them. This CDR3 is 10 amino acids long. Germline assignment: CDR1 DFQATT and CDR2 SNEGSKA (reference sequence). The DNA for the CDR3 is TGCAGTGCCCCCCTTAAGACCCAGTACTTC. Amino acids: CSAPLKTQYF.

The rearrangement uses TRBV20-1 and TRBJ2-7, with 11 bases fitting TRBD1. The J segment lost 4 bases and the V segment lost 4 bases, leaving 3 bases of the junction unmatched. Germline CDR1 and CDR2: DFQATT and SNEGSKA (reference sequence). This CDR3 spans 13 amino acids. The CDR3 sequence: CSATGTGGYEQYF. In DNA, the CDR3 is TGCAGTGCTACCGGGACAGGGGGTTACGAGCAGTACTTC.

This clonotype occurred a few times. The rearrangement uses TRBV18 and TRBJ2-1; 11 nucleotides agree with TRBD2. J was trimmed by 6 bases and V by 6 bases; bases with no gene match: 10. Germline V CDR1 and CDR2: KGHSH, LQKENI. The CDR3 contains 16 residues. CDR3 sequence reads: CASSPRLAGNGNEQFF. CDR3 nucleotides: TGTGCCAGCTCCCCAAGACTAGCGGGAAACGGCAATGAGCAGTTCTTC.

This clonotype was counted between two and nine times. Written as DNA, the CDR3 is TGTGCCAGCGCCTTTTCCTACGAGCAGTACTTC. It encodes CASAFSYEQYF. The V call is TRBV28, the J call TRBJ2-7, with no clear D. This CDR3 comprises 11 residues. V dropped 8 bases and J dropped 1 base, with 6 bases sitting between them. Looked up from germline, CDR1 is MDHEN and CDR2 is SYDVKM.

This clonotype has more than one count but fewer than ten. The V gene is TRBV20-1, the J gene TRBJ2-7; 12 nucleotides align to TRBD2. CDR3 length: 15 residues. CDR1 is DFQATT, CDR2 SNEGSKA, per germline (reference sequence). With 6 bases clipped from V and 4 bases from J, the junction kept 10 bases outside the gene matches. CDR3 sequence: CSASSGRASVYEQYF. Written as DNA, the CDR3 is TGCAGTGCGTCTAGCGGGAGGGCCAGTGTATACGAGCAGTACTTC.

Concerning this clonotype: Here the CDR3 omits its conserved ending phenylalanine or tryptophan, so a read error is the likely source. The chain uses TRBV6-2 or TRBV6-3 and TRBJ2-4; D is ambiguous. CDR3 length: 13 amino acids. Trimming left V 7 bases short and J 0 bases short, with 7 bases between. Per the germline V gene, CDR1 is MNHEY and CDR2 is SVGEGT. The CDR3: CASKARAKNIQYL. CDR3 DNA: TGTGCCAGCAAAGCGAGAGCCAAAAACATTCAGTACCTC.

This clonotype has ten or more counts. The chain has TRBV7-8 and TRBJ1-1; D is unresolved. The CDR3 consists of 15 residues. Between the trimmed V and J ends, which lost 0 bases and 4 bases, there was a span of 12 bases. The germline CDR1 and CDR2 sequences are SGHVS and FQNEAQ. CDR3 sequence: CASSLAPAGGTEAFF. As DNA, the CDR3 is TGTGCCAGCAGCTTAGCGCCGGCAGGAGGCACTGAAGCTTTCTTT.

The chain joins TRBV4-1 to TRBJ2-7; D call uncertain. Germline values: CDR1 MGHRA, CDR2 YSYEKL. Between the trimmed V and J ends, which lost 5 bases and 3 bases, there was a span of 17 bases. CDR3 length: 15 residues. The CDR3 reads CASSLGLYGDYEQYF. The CDR3, as DNA: TGCGCCAGCAGCTTGGGCCTATATGGGGACTACGAGCAGTACTTC.

This clonotype was recorded many times. The chain has TRBV12-3 or TRBV12-4 and TRBJ1-4; 7 nucleotides match TRBD1. Unmatched junction bases numbered 8, after V lost 7 bases and J lost 0 bases. The CDR3 is made up of 16 amino acids. DNA for the CDR3: TGTGCCAGCACTCCGGGACAGCAAGCAACTAATGAAAAACTGTTTTTT. It yields the protein CASTPGQQATNEKLFF.